The source of this T cell receptor beta chain is a study of beta chain features in type 1 diabetes. Study context: Across every sample, over 100 million sorted cells were examined in total.

Every isolated RNA sample was fully reverse transcribed, so sequencing captured expressed TCRB transcripts. Here immunoSEQ multiplex PCR was the method, and the copy in TCRdb shows in-frame clones only, minus some. The sample lists about 150,000 clones, almost 8% occurring once. Regarding the study as a whole: Shortening that was moderate but significant affected the TCRB CDR3s of Type 1 diabetes patients in all four CD4+ subsets. When VDJ junctions were examined, type 1 diabetes patients showed fewer insertions and more deletions. Overrepresentation of cells with high TCR expression could result from cDNA sequencing.

With respect to this clone: Its antigen is unknown.

Blood was drawn once from each donor into heparinised tubes. The draws averaged around 110 mL. CDR1 is MNHNY, CDR2 SVGAGI, per germline (reference sequence). Trimming left V 7 bases short and J 1 base short, with 10 bases between. This CDR3 is built from 13 residues. Sequencing used central memory CD4+ T cells from blood. The V gene is TRBV6-6, the J gene TRBJ1-1; possible D gene TRBD1, 5 bases. This clonotype originated in a man younger than 35 with type 1 diabetes. The CDR3 reads CASTDIENTEAFF. DNA for the CDR3: TGTGCCAGCACGGACATCGAGAACACTGAAGCTTTCTTT.